This T cell receptor beta chain was recovered during a study of cytomegalovirus exposure and HLA in healthy donors. For the study at large: Earlier findings included some 120 million unique TCR beta sequences obtained from 150 million to 200 million T cells.

A multiplex PCR was run with 60 Vbeta primers and 13 Jbeta primers. Profiling relied on immunoSEQ multiplex PCR, and the TCRdb table lists in-frame clones only, not all of them. The sample holds about 64,000 clones, about 61% seen once. Notes on the study in general: TCR beta V- and J-gene trimming, according to a later analysis, was linked to a missense DCLRE1C variant. It was reported in a later analysis that an Asian-associated ancestry cluster showed fewer N-insertions than the roughly 660-donor mean.

Donors counted as nominally healthy when sampled, yet unrecorded immune exposures were likely. Worth noting for this clone: What it recognizes is unknown.

The specimen was PBMCs. This TCR came from a woman in her 50s in good health and CMV-seronegative.

The CDR3 coding sequence is TGTGCCAGCAGCTTCCATAGGAGCAATGAGCAGTTCTTC. Translation gives CASSFHRSNEQFF. The genes are TRBV7-9 and TRBJ2-1; D gene unclear. Germline assignment: CDR1 SEHNR and CDR2 FQNEAQ (reference sequence). This CDR3 has 13 residues. V lost 3 bases to trimming and J lost 6 bases, with 9 bases between them. The whole variable domain, remainder taken from reference TRBV7-9 and TRBJ2-1, is DTGVSQNPRHKITKRGQNVTFRCDPISEHNRLYWYRQTLGQGPEFLTYFQNEAQLEKSRLLSDRFSAERPKGSFSTLEIQRTEQGDSAMYLCASSFHRSNEQFFGPGTRLTVL.